Listed below are T cell receptor beta chains from one sample, sequenced in a study of shared clonotypes between healthy human individuals. Profiled with immunoSEQ multiplex PCR; TCRdb holds only in-frame clones, not every one. The sample includes 2 million to 2.5 million clones, 80% to 95% seen only once; the top ten take around 0.38%. The material sequenced was naive CD4+ T cells from PBMCs. The receptors originated from a man between 18 and 35 years old in good health. Some clones in this sample may be carry-over from other donors' samples. Each CDR3 is given with its conserved first and last residue. A D gene is named only where the DNA matches it firmly.

TRBV4-1	TRBD2	16	TRBJ2-7	CASSQVGLAGHYEQYF
TRBV9	-	15	TRBJ1-6	CASSVAPGNYSPLHF
TRBV5-1	-	15	TRBJ1-1	CASSLVAGSNTEAFF
TRBV21-1	-	16	TRBJ2-2	CASSKDLMRDTGELFF
TRBV14	-	16	TRBJ2-3	CASSRGIGESADTQYF
TRBV27	-	15	TRBJ2-1	CASSSNQQGRVEQFF
TRBV5-6	TRBD1	14	TRBJ2-7	CASSFGTENYEQYF
TRBV7-2	-	12	TRBJ2-3	CASSLKRDTQYF
TRBV7-9	-	15	TRBJ2-6	CASSLSGSGANVLTF
TRBV13	-	14	TRBJ1-5	CASSSRQGNQPQHF
TRBV7-2	TRBD2	14	TRBJ2-7	CASSFQRGTYEQYF
TRBV27	TRBD2	15	TRBJ2-3	CASSFLAGETYTQYF
TRBV5-6	TRBD2	16	TRBJ2-5	CASSYSVSGRGETQYF
TRBV28	-	13	TRBJ2-1	CASSWTRNNEQFF
TRBV7-6	-	13	TRBJ2-5	CAGSLAPQETQYF
TRBV29-1	-	13	TRBJ1-1	CSVAGVLNTEAFF
TRBV6-5	TRBD2	14	TRBJ2-5	CASRLLAGEETQYF
TRBV19	-	17	TRBJ1-1	CASSPGWPRQVNTEAFF
TRBV7-3	-	13	TRBJ1-1	CASSFTRNTEAFF
TRBV15	-	14	TRBJ2-7	CATSRDRATYEQYF
TRBV7-9	-	19	TRBJ2-6	CASSLALGGGYSGANVLTF
TRBV7-6	-	15	TRBJ2-5	CASSLAGLDVETQYF
TRBV6-4	-	11	TRBJ1-2	CASSDSSGYTF
TRBV30	TRBD1	12	TRBJ1-3	CAWGTAGNTIYF
TRBV15	-	15	TRBJ2-4	CATSRDLAGENIQYF
TRBV10-3	-	15	TRBJ2-1	CAITERLSSYNEQFF
TRBV19	TRBD1	17	TRBJ2-3	CASSLLRPGQGADTQYF
TRBV5-4	TRBD1	14	TRBJ2-7	CASSFPDRGREQYF
TRBV7-6	TRBD2	17	TRBJ2-1	CASSLASSGSSYNEQFF
TRBV10-2	-	14	TRBJ1-4	CASSEPTTNEKLFF
TRBV19	-	14	TRBJ2-1	CASSSLDVWGEQFF
TRBV18	-	15	TRBJ1-1	CASSLPAGMNTEAFF
TRBV5-5	-	15	TRBJ1-3	CASSGVRGSGNTIYF
TRBV5-4	-	15	TRBJ2-2	CASSLWGANTGELFF
TRBV14	TRBD1	15	TRBJ1-2	CASSQDDRVNYGYTF
TRBV19	TRBD1	14	TRBJ2-5	CASSLRTGAETQYF
TRBV18	-	14	TRBJ1-1	CASSPILGDTEAFF
TRBV7-8	TRBD2	15	TRBJ2-5	CASSFRLAGGETQYF
TRBV9	-	12	TRBJ1-2	CASSQTNYGYTF
TRBV7-2	-	11	TRBJ2-3	CASSVGDTQYF